This T cell receptor beta chain is from a study of cytomegalovirus exposure and HLA in healthy donors. Use of 60 Vbeta and 13 Jbeta primers characterized the PCR. Only in-frame clones appear in the TCRdb table, and some are missing; sequencing was by immunoSEQ multiplex PCR. The table records fewer than 200,000 clones, roughly 68% of them present only once. Germline CDR1 and CDR2: GTSNPN and SVGIG (reference sequence). The CDR3 sequence is 14 residues long. The sample comprised PBMCs. The TCR originated in a woman in her 30s in good health and CMV-seronegative. This chain joins TRBV30 and TRBJ2-5; a weak D match, TRBD1 (5 bases). The J call may be mistaken, given a closer DNA end match to TRBJ2-7. CDR3 sequence (DNA): TGTGCCTGGAGTAAACAGACAAGGGGCTACGAGCAGTACTTC. Its protein is CAWSKQTRGYEQYF.